This TCR beta chain emerged from a study of CD4 and CD8 cells across lung adenocarcinoma regions listed by TCRdb under 2018. Concerning the study at large: The study compared tumor centers with tumor margins to examine intratumor heterogeneity of the T cell receptor repertoire.

Library creation used PCR. Sequencing was carried out with a HiSeq X Ten. TCRdb redid the processing of the public reads, applying fastp at Q25 and MiXCR, and retained in-frame beta chains. Under each unique CDR3 protein, matching rows form one entry showing the most common genes and DNA. In all, the sample holds more than 10,000 distinct CDR3 sequences, and roughly 56% of those were seen once. About 36% of the sample lies in the top ten. About this clonotype itself: This receptor's antigen is unknown. Within one base of it there is no much larger clone, and no base qualities were kept.

CDR1 is given as MRHNA and CDR2 as SNTAGT, both from the germline V gene. The junction carries 7 bases between V and J, which are trimmed by 0 bases and 5 bases respectively. The CDR3 starts with the cysteine, ends with the phenylalanine, and has 13 residues. The kept DNA is CDR3 alone, 39 bases in frame from the first base. Donors were patients with localized lung adenocarcinoma, a subtype of non-small cell lung cancer. The samples were taken from the margins of localized lung adenocarcinomas. CD8+ T cells from tumor tissue were profiled separately from CD4+ T cells for TCR repertoire analysis. The TCR comes from a female donor with lung adenocarcinoma. The CD4 and CD8 labels of this study may be unreliable. Rearrangement joined TRBV6-4 to TRBJ2-5; confidence is insufficient to name the D gene. The material sequenced was CD8+ T cells from the margin of a lung tumor. In the paper's terms, the cell subset or site label means: tumor margin region. The bases read TGTGCCAGCAGTGACTCAGGTATGGAGACCCAGTACTTC. Its protein product is CASSDSGMETQYF.